Shown below are 19 T cell receptor beta chains from a single sample sequenced in a study of T cells in localized non-small cell lung cancer. The repertoire was sequenced with immunoSEQ multiplex PCR; TCRdb's copy has only in-frame clones and lacks some. The sample consists of 15,000 to 20,000 clones, approximately 90% of them appearing once. Material: peripheral blood, obtained before any cancer treatment. The receptors stem from a man aged 40-75 years with stage I lung adenocarcinoma.

The chain employs TRBV28 and TRBJ1-3; possibly TRBD1 for D (5 bases). V lost 5 bases to trimming and J lost 0 bases, with 14 bases between them. The CDR3 covers 16 residues. Germline-derived CDR1 and CDR2 are MDHEN and SYDVKM. DNA of the CDR3: TGTGCCAGCAGTAGTGGGGCCGTTAACTCTGGAAACACCATATATTTT. Amino acid sequence: CASSSGAVNSGNTIYF.

The J gene is TRBJ1-1, the V gene TRBV5-1; D is unresolved. Trimming left V 4 bases short and J 2 bases short, with 12 bases between. This CDR3 comprises 14 residues. CDR1 is SGHRS and CDR2 is YFSETQ in the germline V gene. The CDR3 nucleotides are TGCGCCAGCAGCCCGACTATCACAAACACTGAAGCTTTCTTT. It is translated as CASSPTITNTEAFF.

This chain uses TRBV12-5 with TRBJ2-7; no definite D call. CDR3 size: 12 residues. CDR1 and CDR2 from the germline V gene are LGHNT and FRNRAP. V shed 4 bases and J shed 2 bases, with 6 bases lying between them. DNA of the CDR3: TGTGCTAGTGGTTGGGCCGCCTACGAGCAGTACTTC. This encodes CASGWAAYEQYF.

This clone was seen only once. This sequence joins TRBV9 and TRBJ2-2; D gene unclear. This CDR3 is 12 amino acids long. V was pared by 3 bases and J by 6 bases, with 6 bases between. Germline CDR1 and CDR2: SGDLS and YYNGEE. In DNA form, the CDR3 reads TGTGCCAGCAGCGAGGAGCCCGGGGAGCTGTTTTTT. Translated: CASSEEPGELFF.

This clone was observed a handful of times. The chain links TRBV30 to TRBJ2-7; 7 bases align to TRBD1. CDR3 length equals 14 residues. Germline V gene data show CDR1 as GTSNPN and CDR2 as SVGIG (reference sequence). V shed 2 bases and J 6 bases; nucleotides not matched to a gene: 10. The CDR3 DNA is TGTGCCTGGAGTCCAGGGGGAACTACGGGCGAGCAGTACTTC. Its translation: CAWSPGGTTGEQYF.

V and J are TRBV5-4 and TRBJ2-3, with 9 bases that match TRBD2. The V gene end was trimmed by 4 bases and the J gene end by 5 bases; junction bases not matched to a gene: 17. Per the germline V gene, CDR1 is SGHNT and CDR2 is YYREEE (reference sequence). The CDR3 is 18 amino acids. The CDR3 DNA reads TGTGCCAGCAGCACCTCTGGCTGGGCTAGCGGGATTAAAGATACGCAGTATTTT. Amino acid sequence: CASSTSGWASGIKDTQYF.

The J gene is TRBJ2-1, the V gene TRBV18; TRBD1 or TRBD2 may be the D gene (5 bases each). The V gene's germline CDR1 is KGHSH and CDR2 LQKENI. Trimming removed 1 base at V and 7 bases at J, with 14 bases between. CDR3 length: 15 residues. The CDR3 DNA reads as TGTGCCAGCTCACCACTCGTGAGGGGCCAAAATGAGCAGTTCTTC. It specifies CASSPLVRGQNEQFF.

The rearrangement joins TRBV18 to TRBJ2-6; 8 nucleotides agree with TRBD1. Germline CDR1 is KGHSH and CDR2 is LQKENI. This CDR3 region has 18 residues. V lost 1 base and J lost 2; bases outside the gene matches: 7. The CDR3 DNA is TGTGCCAGCTCACCACGGGGACAGGATGTCACTGGGGCCAACGTCCTGACTTTC. This sequence encodes CASSPRGQDVTGANVLTF.

This clone was seen only a few times. The chain recombines TRBV9 with TRBJ1-2; a weak D match, TRBD1 (5 bases). There are 16 residues in the CDR3. V dropped 4 bases and J dropped 4 bases, with 20 bases sitting between them. Germline V gene sequence: CDR1 SGDLS, CDR2 YYNGEE. DNA for the CDR3: TGTGCCAGCAGCTCCGGGGGTGCAGGGAGTACCTATGGCTACACCTTC. It encodes CASSSGGAGSTYGYTF. Using reference TRBV9 and TRBJ1-2 for the parts outside the CDR3, the full variable domain is DSGVTQTPKHLITATGQRVTLRCSPRSGDLSVYWYQQSLDQGLQFLIQYYNGEERAKGNILERFSAQQFPDLHSELNLSSLELGDSALYFCASSSGGAGSTYGYTFGSGTRLTVV.

The rearrangement joins TRBV9 to TRBJ2-1; a possible D gene is TRBD1 (6 bases). V gave up 6 bases and J gave up 0 bases, with 16 bases separating them. CDR3 length: 16 amino acids. CDR1 and CDR2 (germline): SGDLS, YYNGEE. The CDR3 bases are TGTGCCAGCACCAGCAGGGGACAAAGCTCCTACAATGAGCAGTTCTTC. This encodes CASTSRGQSSYNEQFF.

The V call is TRBV18, the J call TRBJ2-1, with 9 bases matching TRBD1. Germline loops: CDR1 KGHSH, CDR2 LQKENI. This CDR3 is built from 15 residues. The J segment lost 7 bases and the V segment lost 1 base, leaving 5 bases of the junction unmatched. This chain's CDR3 is CASSPLGQGLNEQFF. Written as DNA, the CDR3 is TGTGCCAGCTCACCACTGGGACAGGGCTTGAATGAGCAGTTCTTC.

The chain joins TRBV6-5 to TRBJ1-2; D gene unclear. CDR1 is MNHEY, CDR2 SVGAGI, per germline. V dropped 6 bases and J dropped 8 bases, with 10 bases sitting between them. The CDR3 sequence is 11 residues long. CDR3 bases: TGTGCCAGCAGCCGAGGCACGGGCTACACCTTC. Protein sequence: CASSRGTGYTF.

The rearrangement links TRBV28 to TRBJ2-7; unclear D gene. This CDR3 is built from 12 residues. Trimming shortened V by 5 bases and J by 1 base, and 6 bases separated the two germline ends. CDR1 and CDR2 from the germline V gene are MDHEN and SYDVKM. Written as DNA, the CDR3 is TGTGCCAGCAGTACCAGATCCTACGAGCAGTACTTC. Its translation is CASSTRSYEQYF.

This chain uses TRBV6-1 with TRBJ2-3; no reliable D call. There are 15 residues in the CDR3. The V gene lost 2 bases and the J gene lost 6 bases, with 15 bases spanning the gap. Per the germline V gene, CDR1 is MNHNS and CDR2 is SASEGT. In nucleotides, the CDR3 is TGTGCCAGCAGTGAAACCCAGGCCGGTACTGATACGCAGTATTTT. It is translated as CASSETQAGTDTQYF.

This sequence joins TRBV4-2 and TRBJ2-3, with D possibly called TRBD1 or TRBD2 (5 bases each). Germline V lookup: CDR1 LGHNA, CDR2 YNFKEQ. Trimming stripped 4 bases from V and 0 bases from J, with 5 bases between. This CDR3 has 13 residues. This CDR3 is CASSRDSTDTQYF. DNA of the CDR3: TGTGCCAGCAGCCGGGACAGCACAGATACGCAGTATTTT.

CDR3 sequence: CASGHMNTEAFF. CDR3 nucleotide sequence: TGTGCCAGCGGACACATGAACACTGAAGCTTTCTTT. V gene TRBV7-3 combines with J gene TRBJ1-1, with TRBD1 as a possible D gene (5 bases). The V and J ends lost 8 bases and 0 bases respectively, with 7 bases between them. CDR3 length: 12 residues. The V gene's germline CDR1 is SGHTA and CDR2 FQGTGA.

The chain employs TRBV4-3 and TRBJ2-7, with D uncertain. Per the germline V gene, CDR1 is LGHNA and CDR2 is YSLEER. The CDR3 has 13 residues. Trimming shortened V by 0 bases and J by 4 bases, and 7 bases separated the two germline ends. The CDR3 sequence: CASSQDFGYEQYF. CDR3 coding DNA: TGCGCCAGCAGCCAAGATTTTGGATACGAGCAGTACTTC.

The rearrangement links TRBV18 to TRBJ2-3, with TRBD2 identical over 7 bases. With V trimmed by 5 bases and J by 2 bases, 10 bases remained unmatched. There are 16 residues in the CDR3. Germline CDR1 is KGHSH and CDR2 is LQKENI. The CDR3 here is CASSEVAGANTDTQYF. CDR3 nucleotide sequence: TGTGCCAGCTCAGAAGTAGCGGGCGCTAACACAGATACGCAGTATTTT.

J is TRBJ2-2 and V is TRBV7-3; the D gene is possibly TRBD2 (5 bases). The V gene's germline CDR1 is SGHTA and CDR2 FQGTGA. V lost 5 bases, J lost 7 bases, and 17 bases lay in between. The CDR3 is 15 amino acids. CDR3 bases: TGTGCCAGCAGCCGTAGTAGCGAGAAAGTCGGGGAGCTGTTTTTT. Protein sequence: CASSRSSEKVGELFF.